These 27 T cell receptor beta chains were sequenced from one sample in a study of T cells in Graves' hyperthyroidism and ophthalmopathy. Regions amplified from RNA transcripts were the TCR beta CDR3 regions. Primed by the HTBI set, a first-round RT-PCR was run on the TCR CDR3. From the multiplex PCR reads, TCRdb called clonotypes with MiXCR, one entry per CDR3 protein. The sample has 500,000 to 700,000 distinct CDR3 sequences, roughly 17% seen once. What was sequenced was blood. These receptors all come from a woman younger than 30 with Graves' hyperthyroidism.

This clonotype was observed at least ten times. V gene TRBV30 combines with J gene TRBJ1-2, with a weak D call TRBD1 (6 bases). The CDR3 is 12 amino acids. Deletions cut 6 bases from V and 2 bases from J, with 10 bases between. CDR1 and CDR2 (germline): GTSNPN, SVGIG (reference sequence). CDR3 amino acids: CACRQGNYGYTF. DNA of the CDR3: TGTGCCTGTCGGCAGGGGAACTATGGCTACACCTTC.

The chain has TRBV3-1 and TRBJ2-7; perhaps TRBD1 as D (6 bases). Germline loops: CDR1 LGHDT, CDR2 YNNKEL (reference sequence). Trimming stripped 1 base from V and 5 bases from J, with 18 bases between. The CDR3 has 16 amino acids. The CDR3: CASSQVQGTRGHEQYF. The CDR3 region has the DNA TGTGCCAGCAGCCAAGTTCAGGGTACCAGGGGCCACGAGCAGTACTTC.

In its sample, this clonotype was seen many times. The rearrangement uses TRBV6-1 and TRBJ2-7, with 11 bases that match TRBD1. The V segment lost 6 bases and the J segment 6 bases; nucleotides outside the gene matches: 7. This CDR3 spans 14 amino acids. Looked up from germline, CDR1 is MNHNS and CDR2 is SASEGT. CDR3: CASSRSGQGVEQYF. The CDR3 DNA follows: TGTGCCAGCAGCCGATCGGGACAGGGGGTCGAGCAGTACTTC.

This clonotype was detected ten times or more. The CDR3 DNA reads as TGTGCCAGCAGACTGATAGCGGGCCACACAGATACGCAGTATTTT. It specifies CASRLIAGHTDTQYF. The chain joins TRBV28 to TRBJ2-3; 7 positions agree with TRBD2. The CDR3 runs to 15 residues. Germline CDR1 MDHEN, CDR2 SYDVKM. Trimming at V came to 6 bases and at J to 2 bases, leaving 8 bases not matched to a gene.

V gene TRBV12-3 or TRBV12-4 combines with J gene TRBJ1-1; no clear D gene. The V end lost 6 bases, the J end lost 0 bases, and 8 bases lay between the germline ends. The CDR3 runs 13 residues. CDR3 region: CASSSIMNTEAFF. The CDR3 coding sequence is TGTGCCAGCAGCTCTATCATGAACACTGAAGCTTTCTTT.

There are a few counts of this clonotype. The genes are TRBV12-5 and TRBJ1-2; unclear D gene. In germline, CDR1 is LGHNT, CDR2 FRNRAP. This CDR3 spans 13 amino acids. Deletions cut 1 base from V and 1 base from J, with 4 bases between. This CDR3 is CASGLALNYGYTF. The DNA for the CDR3 is TGTGCTAGTGGTTTGGCACTTAACTATGGCTACACCTTC. Full variable domain (rest looked up from reference TRBV12-5 and TRBJ1-2): DARVTQTPRHKVTEMGQEVTMRCQPILGHNTVFWYRQTMMQGLELLAYFRNRAPLDDSGMPKDRFSAEMPDATLATLKIQPSEPRDSAVYFCASGLALNYGYTFGSGTRLTVV.

This chain connects TRBV12-3 or TRBV12-4 to TRBJ1-4, with D possibly being TRBD1 (5 bases). The CDR3 runs to 15 residues. The germline V and J ends were trimmed by 4 bases and 6 bases, with 15 bases remaining between them. The CDR3 region is CASSWNRGQYEKLFF. The DNA of the CDR3 is TGTGCCAGCAGTTGGAATAGGGGCCAATATGAAAAACTGTTTTTT.

In its sample, this clonotype was seen a few times. The genes are TRBV20-1 and TRBJ2-1; D is uncertain. This CDR3 has 14 residues. CDR1 DFQATT and CDR2 SNEGSKA come from the germline V gene (reference sequence). Trimming stripped 0 bases from V and 6 bases from J, with 12 bases between. The CDR3 bases are TGCAGTGCTAGAGATTTAGGCGGAGTCAATGAGCAGTTCTTC. It codes for CSARDLGGVNEQFF.

This clonotype appeared many times. This sequence joins TRBV6-2 or TRBV6-3 and TRBJ1-1; no reliable D call. Germline V gene lookup returns CDR1 MNHEY and CDR2 SVGEGT. CDR3 size: 13 residues. Trimming left V 6 bases short and J 2 bases short, with 10 bases between. The CDR3 protein is CASSRFRNTEAFF. The CDR3 region has the DNA TGTGCCAGCAGCCGATTCAGAAACACTGAAGCTTTCTTT.

This clonotype was seen repeatedly, ten times or more. This chain joins TRBV12-3 or TRBV12-4 and TRBJ1-1; D gene unclear. The CDR3 is made up of 12 amino acids. Trimming stripped 6 bases from V and 1 base from J, with 6 bases between. CDR3 amino acids: CASRPGNTEAFF. The CDR3 DNA reads TGTGCCAGCAGACCGGGGAACACTGAAGCTTTCTTT.

The V call is TRBV18, the J call TRBJ1-5, with a weak D call TRBD1 (5 bases). Germline V lookup: CDR1 KGHSH, CDR2 LQKENI. V was trimmed by 3 bases and J by 1 base, leaving 10 bases between them. The CDR3 is 15 residues long. In nucleotides, the CDR3 is TGTGCCAGCTCACCGTCAGGGTCCAGCAATCAGCCCCAGCATTTT. Translating it yields CASSPSGSSNQPQHF.

About this clonotype: It is likely a read error, because the conserved phenylalanine at the end of the CDR3 is missing. The chain employs TRBV5-1 and TRBJ1-1, with a tentative D call TRBD1 (6 bases). V lost 0 bases and J lost 1, with 10 bases in between. CDR3 length: 15 residues. Germline CDR1 SGHRS, CDR2 YFSETQ. As DNA, the CDR3 is TGCGCCAGCAGCTTGGTGCGGGGGCGGAACACTGAAGCTTTCCTT. Translating it yields CASSLVRGRNTEAFL.

This chain joins TRBV19 and TRBJ1-5; D not resolved. The CDR3 runs 16 residues. The V gene lost 7 bases and the J gene lost 2 bases, with 18 bases spanning the gap. Per germline, CDR1 LNHDA and CDR2 SQIVND (reference sequence). CDR3 sequence: CASTREGLGGNQPQHF. The CDR3 bases are TGTGCCAGTACTCGGGAGGGCCTTGGGGGCAATCAGCCCCAGCATTTT. Full variable domain (rest looked up from reference TRBV19 and TRBJ1-5): DGGITQSPKYLFRKEGQNVTLSCEQNLNHDAMYWYRQDPGQGLRLIYYSQIVNDFQKGDIAEGYSVSREKKESFPLTVTSAQKNPTAFYLCASTREGLGGNQPQHFGDGTRLSIL.

The rearrangement links TRBV12-3 or TRBV12-4 to TRBJ2-7, with 12 bases fitting TRBD1. The CDR3 loop spans 16 amino acids. J gave up 6 bases and V 6 bases, and 12 bases lay outside the gene matches. The CDR3 sequence: CASSPGQGAGSSEQYF. The DNA for the CDR3 is TGTGCCAGCAGCCCGGGACAGGGGGCAGGGAGTTCCGAGCAGTACTTC.

This clonotype has just a few counts. This chain connects TRBV27 to TRBJ2-7; perhaps TRBD1 as D (6 bases). Trimming cost V 6 bases and J 0 bases, with 15 bases left between them. CDR3 length: 15 residues. The germline gives CDR1 MNHEY, CDR2 SMNVEV (reference sequence). The CDR3: CASRILQGASYEQYF. Written as DNA, the CDR3 is TGTGCCAGCAGGATCCTACAGGGCGCCTCCTACGAGCAGTACTTC.

This clonotype was seen a handful of times. This chain uses TRBV6-1 with TRBJ1-1, with 9 bases identical to TRBD1. The germline V gene encodes CDR1 MNHNS and CDR2 SASEGT. V was pared by 6 bases and J by 5 bases, with 10 bases of the junction left unmatched. This CDR3 is 15 amino acids long. The CDR3 is CASRPSGTGNTEAFF. The CDR3 bases are TGTGCCAGCAGGCCCTCCGGGACAGGGAATACTGAAGCTTTCTTT.

The CDR3 DNA follows: TGCAGCGTTGAGGAGGGACAGGGCAGACCTGAAGCTTTCTTT. Translation: CSVEEGQGRPEAFF. The V and J genes are TRBV29-1 and TRBJ1-1, with 9 nucleotides matching TRBD1. V trimming: 3 bases; J trimming: 6 bases; junction bases outside the gene matches: 8. The CDR3 spans 14 residues. CDR1 SQVTM and CDR2 ANQGSEA come from the germline V gene.

In this sample, this clonotype turned up once. The CDR3 DNA follows: TGTGCCAGCTCACCAACCGGGACAGGGGAGTATCAGCCCCAGCATTTT. This sequence encodes CASSPTGTGEYQPQHF. The V and J genes are TRBV18 and TRBJ1-5, with 10 bases identical to TRBD1. The CDR3 spans 16 residues. Germline values: CDR1 KGHSH, CDR2 LQKENI. V trimming: 2 bases; J trimming: 5 bases; junction bases outside the gene matches: 6. Based on the CDR3 plus reference TRBV18 and TRBJ1-5, the full variable domain is NAGVMQNPRHLVRRRGQEARLRCSPMKGHSHVYWYRQLPEEGLKFMVYLQKENIIDESGMPKERFSAEFPKEGPSILRIQQVVRGDSAAYFCASSPTGTGEYQPQHFGDGTRLSIL.

This clonotype was picked up many times. This sequence joins TRBV12-3 or TRBV12-4 and TRBJ1-1, with a weak D call TRBD1 (5 bases). The CDR3 consists of 11 residues. V was trimmed by 6 bases and J by 7 bases, leaving 9 bases between them. DNA for the CDR3: TGTGCCAGCAGCTCAGGGAATGAAGCTTTCTTT. Translation: CASSSGNEAFF.

There are many counts of this clonotype. CDR3 DNA: TGTGCCAGCAGCCAAGACGGTTTCAATGAGCAGTTCTTC. Its protein product is CASSQDGFNEQFF. The chain is built from TRBV3-1 and TRBJ2-1; D remains ambiguous. This CDR3 has 13 residues. Trimming took off 0 bases at V and 6 bases at J, with 6 bases between the two ends. Germline V gene sequence: CDR1 LGHDT, CDR2 YNNKEL (reference sequence).

This clonotype was picked up a small number of times. A much larger clone lies a single base off, so this may be a read error. This rearrangement joins TRBV7-2 to TRBJ1-2, with 7 bases identical to TRBD1. CDR1 is SGHTA, CDR2 FQGNSA, per germline. V lost 1 base and J lost 9; bases outside the gene matches: 8. This CDR3 region has 14 residues. The CDR3 nucleotides are TGTGCCAGCAGCTTAGTCAGGGGGAGGGATAGCTACACCTTC. Translated: CASSLVRGRDSYTF.

Only a few counts were recorded for this clonotype. The chain is built from TRBV19 and TRBJ2-3; TRBD1 agrees at 9 bases. CDR1 and CDR2 from the germline V gene are LNHDA and SQIVND (reference sequence). This CDR3 is built from 15 residues. After removal of 6 bases from V and 7 bases from J, the junction contained 11 bases not matched to a gene. The CDR3 reads CASSEPGQGSHTQYF. The CDR3 region has the DNA TGTGCCAGTAGCGAACCGGGACAGGGATCCCATACGCAGTATTTT.

This clonotype came up many times. The V call is TRBV12-3 or TRBV12-4, the J call TRBJ2-5, with 9 bases aligning to TRBD2. Unmatched junction bases numbered 7, after V lost 4 bases and J lost 1 base. The CDR3 has 16 amino acids. The CDR3 protein is CASSYRLAEIQETQYF. The DNA for the CDR3 is TGTGCCAGCAGTTACCGACTAGCGGAGATCCAAGAGACCCAGTACTTC.

This clonotype showed up just a few times. The chain is built from TRBV20-1 and TRBJ2-2; no reliable D call. Germline CDR1 is DFQATT and CDR2 is SNEGSKA (reference sequence). Deletions cut 5 bases from V and 0 bases from J, with 13 bases between. The CDR3 length is 15 residues. CDR3 in amino acids: CSAPRRSPNTGELFF. CDR3 nucleotides: TGCAGTGCTCCCCGTCGGAGCCCGAACACCGGGGAGCTGTTTTTT.

CDR3 bases: TGTGCCAGTAAACCGGACAGGGTTTCGAACTATGGCTACACCTTC. Its protein is CASKPDRVSNYGYTF. The chain links TRBV19 to TRBJ1-2, with TRBD1 matching over 8 bases. V was clipped by 7 bases and J by 2 bases; unmatched bases: 9. The germline V gene encodes CDR1 LNHDA and CDR2 SQIVND (reference sequence). The CDR3 contains 15 residues.

This clonotype occurred a few times. This chain links TRBV5-1 with TRBJ2-2; D is ambiguous. CDR1 and CDR2 (germline): SGHRS, YFSETQ. This CDR3 spans 17 amino acids. V was cut by 2 bases and J by 0 bases, with 14 bases left in between. DNA of the CDR3: TGCGCCAGCAGCTTCCCACTGGGGAAGGCGAACACCGGGGAGCTGTTTTTT. Its translation is CASSFPLGKANTGELFF.

V gene TRBV24-1 combines with J gene TRBJ2-7; D not resolved. CDR3 length: 15 residues. Per germline, CDR1 KGHDR and CDR2 SFDVKD. V gave up 2 bases and J gave up 1 base, with 11 bases separating them. The CDR3 sequence is CATSDSWSESYEQYF. The CDR3 nucleotides read TGTGCCACCAGTGATTCTTGGAGTGAATCCTACGAGCAGTACTTC.